Listed below are T cell receptor beta chains from one sample, sequenced in a study of T cell responses to AZD1222 COVID-19 vaccine. Data came from immunoSEQ multiplex PCR; TCRdb stores just in-frame clones and leaves some out. The table records some 160,000 clones, approximately 93% of them present only once. Source: peripheral blood, taken on day 0 of AZD1222 vaccination. The receptors here all came from an adult in good health. CDR3s include the opening cysteine and the closing phenylalanine or tryptophan. The D gene is left open where the match is weak. Expanded clones get a size class; other rows say once, few or many, or leave the size out.

TRBD1	NA	14	TRBV5-1	TRBJ1-1	CASSLSGTGVLTFF	TGCGCCAGCAGCTTATCCGGGACAGGAGTTTTGACTTTCTTT
TRBD2	NA	14	TRBV5-1	TRBJ2-2	CASSKGLATGELFF	TGCGCCAGCAGCAAAGGACTAGCCACCGGGGAGCTGTTTTTT
TRBD1	once	16	TRBV27	TRBJ1-1	CASRPGQAGMNTEAFF	TGTGCCAGCAGACCGGGACAGGCGGGGATGAACACTGAAGCTTTCTTT
NA	NA	14	TRBV7-3	TRBJ2-7	CASSSYLEPYEQYF	TGTGCCAGCAGCTCTTACTTAGAACCCTACGAGCAGTACTTC
NA	NA	13	TRBV12-3/TRBV12-4	TRBJ1-1	CASSLRVGTEAFF	TGTGCCAGCAGTCTCAGGGTTGGGACTGAAGCTTTCTTT
NA	NA	11	TRBV7-6	TRBJ2-5	CASSSEETQYF	TGTGCCAGCAGCTCCGAAGAGACCCAGTACTTC
TRBD1	NA	16	TRBV5-4	TRBJ2-2	CASSLPAGGGTGELFF	TGTGCCAGCAGCTTGCCGGCAGGGGGTGGTACCGGGGAGCTGTTTTTT
NA	once	15	TRBV2	TRBJ1-1	CASRRGGSLNTEAFF	TGTGCCAGCAGAAGAGGGGGGAGCTTGAACACTGAAGCTTTCTTT
NA	NA	15	TRBV6-5	TRBJ2-3	CASSYTVAAADTQYF	TGTGCCAGCAGTTACACGGTAGCGGCGGCAGATACGCAGTATTTT
NA	once	13	TRBV6-5	TRBJ2-7	CASSYSGSYEQYF	TGTGCCAGCAGTTACTCCGGCTCCTACGAGCAGTACTTC
NA	NA	13	TRBV7-9	TRBJ1-1	CASSSYEKNEAFF	TGTGCCAGCAGCTCGTACGAAAAGAATGAAGCTTTCTTT
NA	NA	15	TRBV4-1	TRBJ2-7	CVSSSGRVSFYEQYF	TGCGTCAGCAGTTCCGGTCGGGTGTCTTTCTACGAGCAGTACTTC
NA	NA	16	TRBV18	TRBJ2-1	CASSPRSGSSYNEQFF	TGTGCCAGCTCACCTCGTTCCGGGAGCTCCTACAATGAGCAGTTCTTC
TRBD2	NA	16	TRBV5-4	TRBJ2-1	CASTPRGGGKGNEQFF	TGTGCCAGCACCCCACGGGGCGGGGGGAAGGGTAATGAGCAGTTCTTC
NA	NA	14	TRBV9	TRBJ1-1	CASSVAGGNTEAFF	TGTGCCAGCAGCGTAGCTGGGGGGAACACTGAAGCTTTCTTT
TRBD2	NA	18	TRBV24-1	TRBJ2-1	CATSDTTLAGVTYNEQFF	TGTGCCACCAGTGATACCACACTAGCGGGGGTAACCTACAATGAGCAGTTCTTC
TRBD1	NA	15	TRBV7-6	TRBJ1-6	CASSPTGGRNSPLHF	TGTGCCAGCAGCCCAACAGGGGGCAGAAATTCACCCCTCCACTTT
NA	once	13	TRBV6-5	TRBJ1-5	CASRQGLNQPQHF	TGTGCCAGCAGGCAGGGGTTAAATCAGCCCCAGCATTTT
TRBD1	NA	17	TRBV28	TRBJ1-1	CASSFLRGTGTGTEAFF	TGTGCCAGCAGTTTCCTACGGGGTACCGGGACAGGCACTGAAGCTTTCTTT
NA	NA	12	TRBV5-6	TRBJ2-2	CASSFVVGELFF	TGTGCCAGCAGCTTTGTCGTCGGGGAGCTGTTTTTT
NA	NA	21	TRBV4-2	TRBJ2-3	CASSHPSGSGDTSGSTDTQYF	TGTGCCAGCAGCCATCCTTCGGGGAGCGGGGACACGTCCGGGAGCACAGATACGCAGTATTTT
TRBD1	NA	18	TRBV25-1	TRBJ1-1	CASTGQGAGFYMNTEAFF	TGTGCCAGCACAGGACAGGGGGCGGGTTTTTACATGAACACTGAAGCTTTCTTT
NA	once	14	TRBV7-8	TRBJ2-3	CASSPRQRMDTQYF	TGTGCCAGCAGCCCCCGACAGAGGATGGATACGCAGTATTTT
NA	NA	15	TRBV6-6	TRBJ1-5	CASSSEAYSNQPQHF	TGTGCCAGCAGTTCCGAGGCCTATAGCAATCAGCCCCAGCATTTT
NA	NA	12	TRBV7-9	TRBJ2-7	CASSSPSYEQYF	TGTGCCAGCAGCTCCCCTTCCTACGAGCAGTACTTC
NA	once	14	TRBV3-1/TRBV3-2	TRBJ2-1	CASSPLGGAYGQFF	TGTGCCAGCAGCCCCCTAGGGGGGGCCTATGGGCAGTTCTTC
TRBD1	NA	14	TRBV20-1	TRBJ1-2	CSASADRTRVGYTF	TGCAGTGCTAGTGCGGACAGGACGAGAGTGGGCTACACCTTC
TRBD2	once	15	TRBV2	TRBJ2-3	CASSDPAGGLDTQYF	TGTGCCAGCAGTGATCCAGCGGGGGGGCTGGATACGCAGTATTTT
NA	NA	13	TRBV2	TRBJ1-2	CASSRDINYGYTF	TGTGCCAGCAGTCGGGACATCAACTATGGCTACACCTTC
TRBD2	NA	16	TRBV7-2	TRBJ2-3	CASSFRPRGGTDTQYF	TGTGCCAGCAGCTTCCGGCCACGGGGGGGCACAGATACGCAGTATTTT
NA	NA	13	TRBV7-9	TRBJ1-6	CASSRGDGSPLHF	TGTGCCAGCAGCCGTGGGGATGGGTCACCCCTCCACTTT
TRBD1	NA	13	TRBV18	TRBJ1-1	CASAGQANTEAFF	TGTGCCAGCGCGGGACAGGCGAACACTGAAGCTTTCTTT
NA	NA	13	TRBV6-5	TRBJ1-3	CASRRLSGNTIYF	TGTGCCAGCAGGCGGCTTTCTGGAAACACCATATATTTT
NA	NA	14	TRBV18	TRBJ1-4	CASSPPGRSEKLFF	TGTGCCAGCTCACCACCAGGCCGCAGTGAAAAACTGTTTTTT
NA	NA	14	TRBV28	TRBJ1-4	CASSFGGGSEKLFF	TGTGCCAGCAGTTTCGGGGGAGGGAGTGAAAAACTGTTTTTT
TRBD1	NA	18	TRBV9	TRBJ2-3	CASSRPGTGDPSTDTQYF	TGTGCCAGCAGCAGACCCGGGACAGGGGATCCAAGCACAGATACGCAGTATTTT
TRBD1	NA	15	TRBV12-5	TRBJ1-1	CASGLDLGQGPRAFF	TGTGCTAGTGGTTTGGACTTAGGACAGGGCCCCCGGGCTTTCTTT
TRBD2	NA	15	TRBV2	TRBJ2-3	CASIPVAGDTDTQYF	TGTGCCAGCATTCCCGTAGCGGGGGACACAGATACGCAGTATTTT
NA	NA	13	TRBV2	TRBJ1-1	CASSQTGNTEAFF	TGTGCCAGCAGTCAAACAGGGAACACTGAAGCTTTCTTT
TRBD2	NA	22	TRBV14	TRBJ2-1	CASSLPRTWGLAGSPPYNEQFF	TGTGCCAGCAGCCTTCCCCGGACGTGGGGGCTAGCGGGGAGCCCACCCTACAATGAGCAGTTCTTC
TRBD1	NA	17	TRBV5-1	TRBJ1-1	CASSLAGTGIVNTEAFF	TGCGCCAGCAGCTTGGCCGGGACAGGGATCGTGAACACTGAAGCTTTCTTT
NA	NA	14	TRBV19	TRBJ1-1	CASSMGRVPTEAFF	TGTGCCAGTAGTATGGGCAGGGTTCCCACTGAAGCTTTCTTT
TRBD1	once	14	TRBV5-6	TRBJ1-1	CASSVGTALTEAFF	TGTGCCAGCAGCGTGGGGACAGCCCTCACTGAAGCTTTCTTT
NA	NA	14	TRBV7-9	TRBJ1-1	CASSLEVLAPEAFF	TGTGCCAGCAGCTTAGAGGTGCTGGCTCCCGAAGCTTTCTTT